Presented here are 14 T cell receptor beta chains from one specimen sequenced in a study of T cells in women clearing cervical HPV infection. Clones were sequenced by immunoSEQ multiplex PCR, and TCRdb holds only the in-frame ones, with some missing. The sample table sets out about 20,000 clones. Sequencing was done on a sample of blood buffy coat. Receptor source: a woman aged 18-70 years with a cervical HPV16 infection that either progressed to CIN3+ or cleared (not recorded which).

CDR3 loop: CAWFGEMNTEAFF. CDR3 DNA (partial): TGTGCCTGGTTCGGTGAGATGAACACTGAA. The chain uses TRBV30 and TRBJ1-1; D gene unclear. The read terminates 3 residues ahead of where the CDR3 ends, so the germline J gene completes it. Deletions cut 5 bases from V and 0 bases from J, with 10 bases between. From germline, CDR1 is GTSNPN and CDR2 SVGIG (reference sequence). This CDR3 has 13 amino acids.

Comments on this clone: The DNA ends 3 residues before the CDR3 does, and the rest of the CDR3 is filled in from the germline J gene. This sequence joins TRBV18 and TRBJ1-2, with a tentative D call TRBD1 (6 bases). Germline CDR1 is KGHSH and CDR2 is LQKENI. This CDR3 contains 16 residues. Trimming cost V 2 bases and J 3 bases, with 16 bases left between them. CDR3 residues: CASSPSGAGGHYGYTF. Partial CDR3 DNA: TGTGCCAGCTCACCATCTGGTGCTGGGGGCCACTATGGC.

A note on this clone: The CDR3 end is not reached by the read, which stops 3 residues before it; the germline J gene fills it in. The rearrangement joins TRBV7-2 to TRBJ1-4; tentatively, D is TRBD1 (5 bases). This CDR3 is 16 amino acids long. V shed 0 bases and J shed 3 bases, with 11 bases lying between them. Germline V gene data show CDR1 as SGHTA and CDR2 as FQGNSA. CDR3 residues: CASSLAGGSANEKLFF. CDR3 DNA (partial): TGTGCCAGCAGCTTAGCGGGGGGGTCGGCTAATGAAAAA.

In the case of this clone: From the germline J gene comes the end of the CDR3, since the read stops 3 residues before it. This chain connects TRBV2 to TRBJ1-4; tentative D call: TRBD1 (6 bases). V lost 7 bases to trimming and J lost 7 bases, with 13 bases between them. Germline-derived CDR1 and CDR2 are SNHLY and FYNNEI. CDR3 length equals 13 residues. CDR3 residues: CASTGTTGEKLFF. The sequenced part of the CDR3 DNA is TGTGCCAGCACCGGGACAACAGGTGAAAAA.

Note on this clone: The read halts 3 residues ahead of the CDR3 end, with the missing end drawn from the germline J gene. The chain is built from TRBV20-1 and TRBJ2-1; 13 nucleotides line up with TRBD2. The CDR3 is 15 amino acids. Germline CDR1 is DFQATT and CDR2 is SNEGSKA (reference sequence). The J segment lost 8 bases and the V segment lost 4 bases, leaving 8 bases of the junction unmatched. The CDR3 here is CSATRLAGGIDEQFF. CDR3 DNA, as far as it was read: TGCAGTGCTACAAGACTAGCGGGAGGAATTGATGAG.

About this clone: The CDR3 goes on 3 residues after the read ends, and that part is filled in from the germline J gene. The chain couples TRBV19 to TRBJ1-5; the D is unclear. The germline V and J ends were trimmed by 3 bases and 4 bases, with 10 bases remaining between them. The CDR3 spans 14 residues. Germline CDR1 and CDR2: LNHDA and SQIVND (reference sequence). CDR3 region: CASSIVEQNQPQHF. The sequenced part of the CDR3 DNA is TGTGCCAGTAGTATTGTTGAACAGAATCAGCCC.

In regard to this clone: The read ends 3 residues early relative to the CDR3; the germline J gene fills the gap. The V call is TRBV2, the J call TRBJ2-3; D not resolved. V was shortened by 4 bases and J by 3 bases, with 8 bases between the two germline ends. This CDR3 is 13 amino acids long. Germline assignment: CDR1 SNHLY and CDR2 FYNNEI. The sequenced part of the CDR3 DNA is TGTGCCAGCAGTGGTCAGGATACAGATACG. Translation: CASSGQDTDT. The whole CDR3 sequence reads CASSGQDTDTQYF.

On this clone itself: The sequence runs out 3 residues before the end of the CDR3; the remainder is reconstructed from the germline J gene. The chain combines TRBV2 with TRBJ2-3; the D gene is possibly TRBD1 (6 bases). Trimming cost V 6 bases and J 2 bases, with 9 bases left between them. This CDR3 has 13 residues. Germline CDR1 is SNHLY and CDR2 is FYNNEI. The DNA read from the CDR3 is TGTGCCAGCAGACAGGGTTCCACAGATACG. Protein: CASRQGSTDT. The whole CDR3 sequence reads CASRQGSTDTQYF.

On this clone itself: The CDR3 is cut off 3 residues early in the read; its end comes from the germline J gene. The chain has TRBV5-1 and TRBJ2-1; D is unresolved. The V gene's germline CDR1 is SGHRS and CDR2 YFSETQ. V lost 1 base and J 5 bases, leaving 7 bases between the germline ends. The CDR3 length is 13 residues. CDR3 bases read: TGCGCCAGCAGCTTGATTCCAGACAATGAG. Translating gives CASSLIPDNE. In full, the CDR3 reads CASSLIPDNEQFF. The variable domain in full, completed from reference TRBV5-1 and TRBJ2-1, reads KAGVTQTPRYLIKTRGQQVTLSCSPISGHRSVSWYQQTPGQGLQFLFEYFSETQRNKGNFPGRFSGRQFSNSRSEMNVSTLELGDSALYLCASSLIPDNEQFFGPGTRLTVL.

In regard to this clone: The read stops 3 residues short of the end of the CDR3; the missing end is completed from the germline J gene. The chain joins TRBV20-1 to TRBJ1-5; 7 nucleotides line up with TRBD1. In germline, CDR1 is DFQATT, CDR2 SNEGSKA (reference sequence). V shed 5 bases and J 3 bases; nucleotides not matched to a gene: 7. The CDR3 totals 14 residues. The sequenced part of the CDR3 DNA is TGCAGTGCTTTGGAGGGGGCCCCCAATCAGCCC. Its translation: CSALEGAPNQP. In full, the CDR3 reads CSALEGAPNQPQHF.

Note on this clone: The CDR3 extends 3 residues past the end of the read, so its final part is completed from the germline J gene. The V gene is TRBV19, the J gene TRBJ1-5; TRBD1 aligns across 7 bases. From germline, CDR1 is LNHDA and CDR2 SQIVND (reference sequence). This CDR3 is built from 15 residues. Trimming removed 6 bases from V and 5 bases from J; junction bases left unmatched: 10. CDR3: CASRQGQVRDQPQHF. Partial CDR3 DNA: TGTGCCAGTAGACAAGGACAGGTAAGGGATCAGCCC.

Comments on this clone: The CDR3 end lies 3 residues beyond the end of the read and is filled in from the germline J gene. This chain joins TRBV5-1 and TRBJ2-1; 8 bases line up with TRBD2. V lost 0 bases to trimming and J lost 8 bases; unmatched junction nucleotides: 7. Germline CDR1 is SGHRS and CDR2 is YFSETQ. The CDR3 loop spans 15 amino acids. CDR3 protein: CASSLASGGGHEQFF. The part of the CDR3 DNA that was read is TGCGCCAGCAGCTTGGCCAGCGGGGGTGGACATGAG. The whole variable domain, remainder taken from reference TRBV5-1 and TRBJ2-1, is KAGVTQTPRYLIKTRGQQVTLSCSPISGHRSVSWYQQTPGQGLQFLFEYFSETQRNKGNFPGRFSGRQFSNSRSEMNVSTLELGDSALYLCASSLASGGGHEQFFGPGTRLTVL.

As regards this clone: The CDR3 end falls 3 residues outside the read, so it is completed with the germline J gene. J is TRBJ2-2 and V is TRBV5-1; D remains unclear. Germline loops: CDR1 SGHRS, CDR2 YFSETQ. With 1 base removed from V and 0 bases from J, the gap between germline ends came to 13 bases. CDR3 size: 17 residues. The CDR3 protein is CASSLTALQSNTGELFF. The covered CDR3 bases are TGCGCCAGCAGCTTGACGGCCTTACAGTCGAACACCGGGGAG.

Of note for this clone: The CDR3 end lies 3 residues beyond the end of the read and is filled in from the germline J gene. The V call is TRBV28, the J call TRBJ1-3; D uncertain. The CDR3 runs to 14 residues. Trimming removed 6 bases from V and 0 bases from J, with 9 bases in between. Germline assignment: CDR1 MDHEN and CDR2 SYDVKM. CDR3 residues: CASRGGISGNTIYF. Partial CDR3 DNA: TGTGCCAGCAGGGGCGGGATCTCTGGAAACACC.